The 19 T cell receptor beta chains given below trace back to one sample, sequenced in a study of blood T cell repertoires in COVID-19. The data were produced by immunoSEQ multiplex PCR, yet TCRdb's version contains in-frame clones alone and is incomplete. The sample contains 65,000 to 95,000 clones, over 70% of which appear only once. The sequencing sample was made of peripheral blood. These receptors were taken from a middle-aged woman with active or convalescent COVID-19.

As for this clone: The sample has other DNA sequences that encode this CDR3 too. CDR3 DNA sequence: TGTGCCAGCAGTTTTTCAGATTATGGCTACACCTTC. Amino acids: CASSFSDYGYTF. The rearrangement uses TRBV28 and TRBJ1-2; D ambiguous. This CDR3 has 12 amino acids. Trimming removed 3 bases from V and 5 bases from J, with 7 bases in between. Per the germline V gene, CDR1 is MDHEN and CDR2 is SYDVKM.

This rearrangement joins TRBV3-1 (or the pseudogene TRBV3-2) to TRBJ1-2; D is undetermined. The germline V gene has CDR1 LGHDT and CDR2 YNNKEL (reference sequence). The CDR3 is 11 residues long. V was cut by 4 bases and J by 6 bases, with 6 bases left in between. CDR3 sequence (DNA): TGTGCCAGCAGCCTCGGGGATGGCTACACCTTC. This codes for CASSLGDGYTF.

For the CDR3, the DNA is TGTGCCAGCAGTTACCGGACCGGGACAGGGGTTAACTATGGCTACACCTTC. As protein: CASSYRTGTGVNYGYTF. The V gene is TRBV6-2 or TRBV6-3, the J gene TRBJ1-2; 10 bases align to TRBD1. Germline V gives CDR1 MNHEY, CDR2 SVGEGT. With V trimmed by 2 bases and J by 1 base, 7 bases remained unmatched. The CDR3 loop spans 17 amino acids.

The chain employs TRBV6-1 and TRBJ2-7, with TRBD2 identical over 8 bases. The CDR3 sequence is 15 residues long. Trimming at V came to 0 bases and at J to 3 bases, leaving 4 bases not matched to a gene. Looked up from germline, CDR1 is MNHNS and CDR2 is SASEGT. CDR3 nucleotides: TGTGCCAGCAGTGAAGCCCTAACTAGCGGCTACGAGCAGTACTTC. The encoded protein is CASSEALTSGYEQYF.

The gene calls are TRBV7-6 and TRBJ1-1; no definite D call. CDR1 and CDR2 from the germline V gene are SGHVS and FNYEAQ. The CDR3 extends over 13 amino acids. Trimming took off 3 bases at V and 3 bases at J, with 8 bases between the two ends. The CDR3 sequence is CASSFRQDTEAFF. The CDR3, as DNA: TGTGCCAGCAGCTTCCGCCAGGACACTGAAGCTTTCTTT. The variable domain in full, with the rest retrieved from reference TRBV7-6 and TRBJ1-1, is GAGVSQSPRYKVTKRGQDVALRCDPISGHVSLYWYRQALGQGPEFLTYFNYEAQQDKSGLPNDRFSAERPEGSISTLTIQRTEQRDSAMYRCASSFRQDTEAFFGQGTRLTVV.

V is TRBV28 and J is TRBJ1-3; the match to TRBD1 covers 8 bases. V gave up 5 bases and J gave up 4 bases; unmatched junction bases: 10. The CDR3 has 16 amino acids. Per the germline V gene, CDR1 is MDHEN and CDR2 is SYDVKM. CDR3 in DNA: TGTGCCAGCAGTGCCGGGACAGGAGGCCTCGGAAACACCATATATTTT. It specifies CASSAGTGGLGNTIYF.

The chain links TRBV13 to TRBJ1-1; 9 nucleotides line up with TRBD1. Germline CDR1 reads PRHDT; CDR2 reads FYEKMQ (reference sequence). Unmatched junction bases numbered 15, after V lost 5 bases and J lost 2 bases. The CDR3 is 18 residues long. The CDR3 nucleotides read TGTGCCAGCAGCCGCCGGGGGAAGGACAGGGGCTTTAACACTGAAGCTTTCTTT. This gives the protein CASSRRGKDRGFNTEAFF.

The V and J genes are TRBV28 and TRBJ1-1; no definite D call. There are 12 residues in the CDR3. Trimming removed 3 bases from V and 11 bases from J, with 13 bases in between. Germline V gene sequence: CDR1 MDHEN, CDR2 SYDVKM. This CDR3 reads CASSFPGRLAFF. The DNA for the CDR3 is TGTGCCAGCAGTTTCCCAGGCCGGTTGGCTTTCTTT.

V usage is TRBV4-3 and J usage is TRBJ2-7; D possibly corresponds to TRBD1 (5 bases). The germline V and J ends were trimmed by 1 base and 4 bases, with 14 bases remaining between them. From germline, CDR1 is LGHNA and CDR2 YSLEER. The CDR3 has 15 amino acids. In DNA form, the CDR3 reads TGCGCCAGCAGCCAAGGGTTTGGGGCGTATTACGAGCAGTACTTC. This codes for CASSQGFGAYYEQYF.

This clone was seen a few times. The chain combines TRBV28 with TRBJ1-1; D is perhaps TRBD1 (6 bases). This CDR3 spans 15 amino acids. Germline values: CDR1 MDHEN, CDR2 SYDVKM. V lost 4 bases, J lost 0 bases, and 12 bases lay in between. Here the CDR3 DNA reads TGTGCCAGCAGTTGGACACAGGGACTGAACACTGAAGCTTTCTTT. Protein: CASSWTQGLNTEAFF.

This chain joins TRBV5-4 and TRBJ2-5; TRBD2 is a possible D gene (6 bases). The CDR3 contains 14 residues. CDR1 SGHNT and CDR2 YYREEE come from the germline V gene (reference sequence). The V end was cut by 4 bases, the J end by 5 bases, with 15 bases between. The CDR3 sequence is CASSLAGIGETQYF. The CDR3 DNA follows: TGTGCCAGCAGCCTGGCGGGGATCGGGGAGACCCAGTACTTC. The whole variable domain, remainder taken from reference TRBV5-4 and TRBJ2-5, is ETGVTQSPTHLIKTRGQQVTLRCSSQSGHNTVSWYQQALGQGPQFIFQYYREEENGRGNFPPRFSGLQFPNYSSELNVNALELDDSALYLCASSLAGIGETQYFGPGTRLLVL.

The chain uses TRBV7-2 and TRBJ2-3; no firm D call. Germline V gene sequence: CDR1 SGHTA, CDR2 FQGNSA. The CDR3 is made up of 13 amino acids. Trimming pared 3 bases from V and 6 bases from J, leaving 10 bases between. The CDR3 sequence is CASSFVVGDTQYF. The CDR3 DNA reads as TGTGCCAGCAGCTTCGTAGTTGGTGATACGCAGTATTTT.

V is TRBV4-1 and J is TRBJ2-1, with TRBD1 matching 7 bases. V lost 6 bases and J lost 6; bases outside the gene matches: 5. Germline CDR1 and CDR2: MGHRA and YSYEKL. The CDR3 loop spans 13 amino acids. CDR3 amino acids: CASRGTARNEQFF. The CDR3 nucleotides are TGCGCCAGCAGAGGGACAGCGCGCAATGAGCAGTTCTTC.

J is TRBJ2-7 and V is TRBV18; 8 bases are shared with TRBD1. CDR3 length equals 14 residues. Germline V CDR1 and CDR2: KGHSH, LQKENI. V lost 3 bases, J lost 3 bases, and 4 bases stayed unmatched. CDR3 coding DNA: TGTGCCAGCTCACCCTCCACAGGGGGCTACGAGCAGTACTTC. Encoded protein: CASSPSTGGYEQYF. The full variable domain, rest sourced from reference TRBV18 and TRBJ2-7, is NAGVMQNPRHLVRRRGQEARLRCSPMKGHSHVYWYRQLPEEGLKFMVYLQKENIIDESGMPKERFSAEFPKEGPSILRIQQVVRGDSAAYFCASSPSTGGYEQYFGPGTRLTVT.

The gene calls are TRBV7-3 and TRBJ1-2, with 9 bases that match TRBD1. CDR3 length equals 14 residues. Trimming cost V 4 bases and J 7 bases; bases outside gene matches: 7. Germline V gene sequence: CDR1 SGHTA, CDR2 FQGTGA. The CDR3 loop is CASSSGTGRGGYTF. CDR3 sequence (DNA): TGTGCCAGCAGCTCCGGGACAGGGAGAGGTGGCTACACCTTC.

This chain links TRBV7-9 with TRBJ2-3; D remains unclear. V lost 3 bases and J 0 bases, leaving 13 bases between the germline ends. CDR1 is SEHNR, CDR2 FQNEAQ, per germline (reference sequence). The CDR3 covers 16 residues. CDR3: CASSFSGVFSTDTQYF. In DNA form, the CDR3 reads TGTGCCAGCAGCTTTTCTGGAGTGTTTAGCACAGATACGCAGTATTTT.

The rearrangement joins TRBV19 to TRBJ2-7; D unclear. The germline V gene has CDR1 LNHDA and CDR2 SQIVND (reference sequence). CDR3 length: 11 amino acids. The V gene lost 4 bases and the J gene lost 4 bases, with 5 bases spanning the gap. The CDR3 DNA is TGTGCCAGTAGTAACAGATACGAGCAGTACTTC. This sequence encodes CASSNRYEQYF.

The chain is built from TRBV7-9 and TRBJ2-7; the D gene is possibly TRBD2 (5 bases). V dropped 3 bases and J dropped 0 bases, with 18 bases sitting between them. Germline lookup yields CDR1 SEHNR and CDR2 FQNEAQ (reference sequence). This CDR3 comprises 17 residues. The CDR3 sequence is CASSFFPGLHSSYEQYF. The CDR3 nucleotides read TGTGCCAGCAGCTTCTTCCCTGGACTCCACTCCTCCTACGAGCAGTACTTC. The full variable domain, completed using reference TRBV7-9 and TRBJ2-7, is DTGVSQNPRHKITKRGQNVTFRCDPISEHNRLYWYRQTLGQGPEFLTYFQNEAQLEKSRLLSDRFSAERPKGSFSTLEIQRTEQGDSAMYLCASSFFPGLHSSYEQYFGPGTRLTVT.

The chain joins TRBV18 to TRBJ1-2; D might be TRBD1 (5 bases). The V and J ends lost 4 bases and 8 bases respectively, with 14 bases between them. Germline CDR1 KGHSH, CDR2 LQKENI. CDR3 length equals 13 residues. This CDR3 reads CASSRQSNEGYTF. The CDR3 region has the DNA TGTGCCAGCTCACGACAGTCGAACGAGGGCTACACCTTC.